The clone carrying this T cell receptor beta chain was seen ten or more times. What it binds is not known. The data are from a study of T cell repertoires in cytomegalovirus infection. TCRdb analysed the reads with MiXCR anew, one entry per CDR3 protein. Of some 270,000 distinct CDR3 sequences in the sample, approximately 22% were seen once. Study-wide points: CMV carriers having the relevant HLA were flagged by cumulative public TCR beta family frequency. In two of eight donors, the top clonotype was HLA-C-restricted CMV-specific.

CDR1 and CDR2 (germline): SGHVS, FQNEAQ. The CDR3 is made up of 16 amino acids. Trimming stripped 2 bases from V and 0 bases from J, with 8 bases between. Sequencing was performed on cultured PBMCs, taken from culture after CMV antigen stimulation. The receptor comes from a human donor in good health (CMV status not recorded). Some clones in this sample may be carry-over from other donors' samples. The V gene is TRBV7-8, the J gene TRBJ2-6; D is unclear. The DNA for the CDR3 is TGTGCCAGCAGCTTAATAAGGTCCTCTGGGGCCAACGTCCTGACTTTC. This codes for CASSLIRSSGANVLTF. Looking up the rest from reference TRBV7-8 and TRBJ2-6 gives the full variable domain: GAGVSQSPRYKVAKRGQDVALRCDPISGHVSLFWYQQALGQGPEFLTYFQNEAQLDKSGLPSDRFFAERPEGSVSTLKIQRTQQEDSAVYLCASSLIRSSGANVLTFGAGSRLTVL.